This T cell receptor (beta chain) came from a study of T cell repertoires in cytomegalovirus infection. Study background: In the study, CMV epitopes included recently identified HLA-C-restricted and well-studied HLA-B-restricted ones.

V was clipped by 4 bases and J by 4 bases; unmatched bases: 7. The germline gives CDR1 SGHTA, CDR2 FQGNSA. The CDR3 is 16 amino acids. Via MiXCR, TCRdb re-called the reads, giving one row per CDR3 protein. The table lists 50,000 to 65,000 distinct CDR3 sequences, roughly 20% of them singletons, with about two thirds in the top ten. In this sample, this clonotype turned up a few times. The antigen remains unidentified. The input for sequencing was CD8+ T cells from cultured PBMCs, taken from culture after CMV antigen stimulation. The V call is TRBV7-2, the J call TRBJ1-6, with TRBD1 matching 7 bases. This receptor was taken from a human donor in good health (CMV status not recorded). Some clones in this sample may be carry-over from other donors' samples. The CDR3 reads CASSSGTDLYNSPLHF. CDR3 nucleotide sequence: TGTGCCAGCAGCTCCGGGACAGACCTGTATAATTCACCCCTCCACTTT.